A single sample gave rise to the 8 T cell receptor beta chains below, sequenced in a study of T-cell reconstitution after alpha-beta-depleted transplantation in children. During its preparation, the TCRbeta library received unique molecular identifiers. Via MiXCR, TCRdb re-called the PCR reads, giving one row per CDR3 protein. The data show around 380,000 distinct CDR3 sequences, with about a tenth seen just once and 4.5% to 6.5% held by the top ten. The sample consisted of PBMCs from the stem cell graft donor, taken from the stem cell graft. All receptors derive from a human donor who donated a stem cell graft to a child with acute myeloid leukemia.

Ten or more counts support this clonotype. This sequence joins TRBV5-1 and TRBJ1-4, with a weak D call TRBD1 (5 bases). Germline CDR1 reads SGHRS; CDR2 reads YFSETQ. V was trimmed by 4 bases and J by 0 bases, leaving 7 bases between them. This CDR3 has 14 residues. The CDR3 spells CASSKTATNEKLFF. The CDR3 DNA reads TGCGCCAGCAGCAAGACAGCAACTAATGAAAAACTGTTTTTT. Combining the CDR3 with reference TRBV5-1 and TRBJ1-4 gives the whole variable domain KAGVTQTPRYLIKTRGQQVTLSCSPISGHRSVSWYQQTPGQGLQFLFEYFSETQRNKGNFPGRFSGRQFSNSRSEMNVSTLELGDSALYLCASSKTATNEKLFFGSGTQLSVL.

The chain uses TRBV25-1 and TRBJ2-1, with D possibly TRBD2 on 6 matching bases. Germline V CDR1 and CDR2: MGHDK, SYGVNS. V dropped 3 bases and J dropped 7 bases, with 16 bases sitting between them. This CDR3 spans 15 amino acids. The CDR3 protein is CASSEGGVQGNEQFF. The CDR3 DNA sequence: TGTGCCAGCAGTGAGGGAGGCGTTCAAGGTAATGAGCAGTTCTTC.

This clonotype was seen a few times. The chain links TRBV11-2 to TRBJ2-2; 12 bases align to TRBD2. CDR1 and CDR2 from the germline V gene are SGHAT and FQNNGV. Losses at the gene ends were 5 bases for V and 7 bases for J; bases not matched to a gene: 2. CDR3 length equals 14 residues. The CDR3 DNA sequence: TGTGCCAGCAGCAAACTAGCGGGGGGCGGGGAGCTGTTTTTT. This translates into CASSKLAGGGELFF.

This clonotype was seen a few times. The CDR3 protein is CASSENPQASGRAPVGEQFF. In nucleotides, the CDR3 is TGTGCCAGCAGTGAAAATCCCCAGGCTAGCGGGAGGGCCCCCGTTGGTGAGCAGTTCTTC. This chain connects TRBV25-1 to TRBJ2-1, with 12 bases aligning to TRBD2. The germline V gene has CDR1 MGHDK and CDR2 SYGVNS. V dropped 2 bases and J dropped 9; count of bases not matched to a gene: 20. The CDR3 runs to 20 residues.

This clonotype was counted between two and nine times. The gene calls are TRBV7-2 and TRBJ2-5; D perhaps matches TRBD2 (5 bases). Germline V lookup: CDR1 SGHTA, CDR2 FQGNSA. The CDR3 extends over 13 amino acids. V was pared by 5 bases and J by 1 base, with 8 bases between. The CDR3 region has the DNA TGTGCCAGCAGCGGGAGCGTCCAAGAGACCCAGTACTTC. Translating it yields CASSGSVQETQYF.

This clonotype was seen a handful of times. The CDR3: CASSEEVESLGPEAFF. The CDR3 DNA reads TGTGCCAGCAGTGAAGAGGTGGAGAGCTTAGGGCCTGAAGCTTTCTTT. V usage is TRBV6-1 and J usage is TRBJ1-1; D uncertain. CDR3 length: 16 residues. CDR1 MNHNS and CDR2 SASEGT come from the germline V gene. Trimming took 1 base from V and 6 from J, leaving 18 bases between them.

This clonotype was detected only a few times. The V call is TRBV7-2, the J call TRBJ2-1; 11 bases map to TRBD2. J was trimmed by 2 bases and V by 8 bases; bases with no gene match: 11. The V gene's germline CDR1 is SGHTA and CDR2 FQGNSA. The CDR3 spans 17 residues. The CDR3 loop reads CASVVPNSGRAYNEQFF. The CDR3 region has the DNA TGTGCCAGCGTGGTCCCCAATAGCGGGAGGGCCTACAATGAGCAGTTCTTC.

CDR3 in amino acids: CASTEGGTNLRETQYF. In DNA form, the CDR3 reads TGTGCCAGCACCGAGGGGGGGACCAATTTAAGAGAGACCCAGTACTTC. The chain links TRBV5-5 to TRBJ2-5; D is possibly TRBD2 (7 bases). Germline CDR1 is SGHKS and CDR2 is YYEKEE (reference sequence). The CDR3 has 16 residues. Trimming left V 6 bases short and J 4 bases short, with 22 bases between.